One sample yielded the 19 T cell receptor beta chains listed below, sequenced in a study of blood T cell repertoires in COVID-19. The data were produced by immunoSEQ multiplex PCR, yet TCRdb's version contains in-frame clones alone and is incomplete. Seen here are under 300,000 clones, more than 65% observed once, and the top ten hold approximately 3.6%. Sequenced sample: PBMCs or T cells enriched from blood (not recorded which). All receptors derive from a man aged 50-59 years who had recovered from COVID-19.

Here the CDR3 DNA reads TGTGCCAGCAGTCCGACAGATACGCAGTATTTT. Translating gives CASSPTDTQYF. The chain recombines TRBV27 with TRBJ2-3; D gene unclear. The V gene lost 5 bases and the J gene lost 3 bases, with 3 bases spanning the gap. This CDR3 contains 11 residues. CDR1 and CDR2 from the germline V gene are MNHEY and SMNVEV (reference sequence).

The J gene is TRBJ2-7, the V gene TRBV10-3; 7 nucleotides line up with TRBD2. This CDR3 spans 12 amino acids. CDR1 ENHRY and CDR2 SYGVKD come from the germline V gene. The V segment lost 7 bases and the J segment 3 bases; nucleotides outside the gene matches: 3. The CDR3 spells CAINPGGYEQYF. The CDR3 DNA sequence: TGTGCCATCAACCCGGGGGGCTACGAGCAGTACTTC.

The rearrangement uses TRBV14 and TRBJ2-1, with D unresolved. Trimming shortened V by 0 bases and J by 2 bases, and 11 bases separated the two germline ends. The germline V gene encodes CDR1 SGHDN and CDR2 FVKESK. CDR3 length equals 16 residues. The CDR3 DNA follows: TGTGCCAGCAGCCAAGATCCGTGGGCCACCTACAATGAGCAGTTCTTC. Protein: CASSQDPWATYNEQFF.

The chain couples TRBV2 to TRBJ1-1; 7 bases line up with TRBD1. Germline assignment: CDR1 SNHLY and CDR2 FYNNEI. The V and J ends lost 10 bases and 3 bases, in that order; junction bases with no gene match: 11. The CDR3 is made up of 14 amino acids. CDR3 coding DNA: TGTGCCAACCGGGAGGGGGCGGAGGACACTGAAGCTTTCTTT. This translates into CANREGAEDTEAFF.

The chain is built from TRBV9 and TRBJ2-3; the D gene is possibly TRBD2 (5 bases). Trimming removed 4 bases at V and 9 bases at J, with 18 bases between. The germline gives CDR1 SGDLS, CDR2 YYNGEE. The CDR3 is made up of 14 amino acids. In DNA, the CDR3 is TGTGCCAGCAGCCCCCCGGCCCTCCGGGGAACGCAGTATTTT. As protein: CASSPPALRGTQYF.

In DNA form, the CDR3 reads TGTGCCAGCAGTCCGGTCGAAGCTAGCGGGAGGGCGCCCTACTACGAGCAGTACTTC. This encodes CASSPVEASGRAPYYEQYF. The V call is TRBV28, the J call TRBJ2-7; 12 nucleotides match TRBD2. CDR3 size: 19 residues. The germline CDR1 and CDR2 sequences are MDHEN and SYDVKM. The junction had 17 bases not matched to a gene; V was cut back by 5 bases and J by 3 bases.

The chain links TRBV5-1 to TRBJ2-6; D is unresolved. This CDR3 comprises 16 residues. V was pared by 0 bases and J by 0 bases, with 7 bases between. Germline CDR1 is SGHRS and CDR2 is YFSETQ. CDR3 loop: CASSLETRSGANVLTF. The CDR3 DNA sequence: TGCGCCAGCAGCTTGGAAACTCGCTCTGGGGCCAACGTCCTGACTTTC.

CDR3: CAWQGLALRETQYF. The DNA for the CDR3 is TGTGCCTGGCAGGGACTAGCGTTGCGGGAGACCCAGTACTTC. This chain uses TRBV30 with TRBJ2-5; 10 bases line up with TRBD2. J lost 5 bases, V lost 5 bases, and 8 bases had no gene match. CDR1 is GTSNPN and CDR2 is SVGIG in the germline V gene (reference sequence). The CDR3 is 14 amino acids.

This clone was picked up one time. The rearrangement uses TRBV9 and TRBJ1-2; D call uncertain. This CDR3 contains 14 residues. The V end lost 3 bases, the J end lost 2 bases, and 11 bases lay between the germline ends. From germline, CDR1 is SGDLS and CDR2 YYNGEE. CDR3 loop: CASSANTVNYGYTF. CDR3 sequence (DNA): TGTGCCAGCAGCGCCAACACAGTGAACTATGGCTACACCTTC.

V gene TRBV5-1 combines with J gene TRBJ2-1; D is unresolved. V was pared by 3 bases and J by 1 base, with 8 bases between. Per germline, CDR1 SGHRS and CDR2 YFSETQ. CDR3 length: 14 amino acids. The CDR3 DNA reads TGCGCCAGCAGCTCGAGCGTATCCTACAATGAGCAGTTCTTC. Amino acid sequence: CASSSSVSYNEQFF.

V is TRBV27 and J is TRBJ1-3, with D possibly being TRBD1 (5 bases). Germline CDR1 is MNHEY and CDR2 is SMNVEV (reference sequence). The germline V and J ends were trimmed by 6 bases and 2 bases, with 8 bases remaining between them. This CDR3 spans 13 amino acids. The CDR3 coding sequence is TGTGCCAGCAGCCCCAGGGCTGGAAACACCATATATTTT. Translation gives CASSPRAGNTIYF.

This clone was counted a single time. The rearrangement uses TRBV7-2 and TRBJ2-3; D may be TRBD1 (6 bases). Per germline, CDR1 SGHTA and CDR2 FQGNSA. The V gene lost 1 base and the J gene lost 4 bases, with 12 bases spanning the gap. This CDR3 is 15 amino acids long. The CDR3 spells CASSLVLGAPDTQYF. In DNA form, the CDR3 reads TGTGCCAGCAGCTTAGTCCTGGGGGCGCCAGATACGCAGTATTTT. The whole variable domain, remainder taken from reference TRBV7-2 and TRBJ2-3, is GAGVSQSPSNKVTEKGKDVELRCDPISGHTALYWYRQSLGQGLEFLIYFQGNSAPDKSGLPSDRFSAERTGGSVSTLTIQRTQQEDSAVYLCASSLVLGAPDTQYFGPGTRLTVL.

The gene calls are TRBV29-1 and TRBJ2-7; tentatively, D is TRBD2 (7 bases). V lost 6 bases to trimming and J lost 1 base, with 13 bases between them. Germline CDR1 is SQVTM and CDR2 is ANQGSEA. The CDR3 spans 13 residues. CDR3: CSVPRGGSYEQYF. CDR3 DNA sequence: TGCAGCGTCCCAAGGGGGGGATCCTACGAGCAGTACTTC.

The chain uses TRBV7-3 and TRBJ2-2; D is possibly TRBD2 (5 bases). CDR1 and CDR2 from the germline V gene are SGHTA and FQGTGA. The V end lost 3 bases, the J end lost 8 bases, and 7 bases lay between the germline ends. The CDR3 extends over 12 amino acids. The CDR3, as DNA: TGTGCCAGCAGCTTGGGAGCGGGGGAGCTGTTTTTT. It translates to CASSLGAGELFF. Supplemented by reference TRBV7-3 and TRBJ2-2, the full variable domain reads GAGVSQTPSNKVTEKGKYVELRCDPISGHTALYWYRQSLGQGPEFLIYFQGTGAADDSGLPNDRFFAVRPEGSVSTLKIQRTERGDSAVYLCASSLGAGELFFGEGSRLTVL.

The CDR3 sequence: CASSLGTGDGYTF. The CDR3 coding sequence is TGTGCCAGCAGCCTCGGGACAGGGGACGGCTACACCTTC. V and J are TRBV7-8 and TRBJ1-2, with TRBD1 matching over 10 bases. CDR3 length: 13 residues. Germline V gene sequence: CDR1 SGHVS, CDR2 FQNEAQ. Trimming cost V 5 bases and J 8 bases; bases outside gene matches: 5.

CDR3 sequence (DNA): TGTGCCAGTAGTCCGGCCCATACGGGCGAGCAGTACTTC. Amino acids: CASSPAHTGEQYF. This chain connects TRBV19 to TRBJ2-7; no definite D call. Between the trimmed V and J ends, which lost 5 bases and 6 bases, there was a span of 14 bases. The CDR3 is 13 residues long. Germline CDR1 reads LNHDA; CDR2 reads SQIVND (reference sequence).

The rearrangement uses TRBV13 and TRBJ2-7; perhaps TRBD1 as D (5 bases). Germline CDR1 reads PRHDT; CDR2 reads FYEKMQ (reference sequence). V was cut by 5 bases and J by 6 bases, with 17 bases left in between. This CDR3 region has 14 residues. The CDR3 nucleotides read TGTGCCAGCAGCGCCAACAGGTACCTAGGCGAGCAGTACTTC. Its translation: CASSANRYLGEQYF.

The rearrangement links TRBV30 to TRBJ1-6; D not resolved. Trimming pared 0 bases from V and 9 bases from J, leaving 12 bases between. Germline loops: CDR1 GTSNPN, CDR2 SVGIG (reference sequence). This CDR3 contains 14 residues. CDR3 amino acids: CAWSVTPRSSPLHF. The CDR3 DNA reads TGTGCCTGGAGTGTAACCCCAAGGAGTTCACCCCTCCACTTT.

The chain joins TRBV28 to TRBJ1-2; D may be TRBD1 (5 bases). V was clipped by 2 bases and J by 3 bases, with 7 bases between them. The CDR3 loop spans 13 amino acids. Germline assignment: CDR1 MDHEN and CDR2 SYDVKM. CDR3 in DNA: TGTGCCAGCAGTTTAGGGGGGGACTATGGCTACACCTTC. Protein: CASSLGGDYGYTF.